This T cell receptor (beta chain) was observed in a study of cytomegalovirus exposure and HLA in healthy donors. Study conclusions and caveats: Common viral pathogens seemed to be connected with several of the most significant clusters, according to a later analysis.

Comment on this clone: Its antigen is undetermined.

PCR employed 60 Vbeta and 13 Jbeta primers. Using immunoSEQ multiplex PCR, the repertoire was profiled, and TCRdb retains in-frame clones only, with some absent. The sample has about 190,000 clones; about nine tenths are singletons. The germline CDR1 and CDR2 sequences are MNHNY and SVGAGI (reference sequence). This CDR3 comprises 14 residues. With V trimmed by 6 bases and J by 2 bases, 5 bases remained unmatched. The sequenced sample was PBMCs. This receptor was obtained from a man under 40 in good health and CMV-seronegative. The gene calls are TRBV6-6 and TRBJ1-1; TRBD1 matches at 8 bases. The CDR3 region has the DNA TGTGCCAGCAGGCAACAGGGGGAAAACACTGAAGCTTTCTTT. Protein sequence: CASRQQGENTEAFF.